This T cell receptor beta chain was recorded in a study of cytomegalovirus exposure and HLA in healthy donors. Study in general: The 110 million or so unique TCR beta sequences, from about 170 million T cells, were found by an earlier analysis. Overall study results and limits: Near-uniform donor sequencing depth was presumed by presence/absence analyses. When analyzed later, a missense DCLRE1C variant was found to be linked to TCR beta V- and J-gene trimming.

The sample holds a few counts of this clone. No antigen is known for it. In the PCR, 60 Vbeta and 13 Jbeta primers were used. Sequencing used immunoSEQ multiplex PCR; TCRdb keeps in-frame clones, though not all of them. The repertoire holds 150,000 to 200,000 clones, with 68% as singletons. The specimen was PBMCs. The receptor's source is a woman in her 40s in good health and CMV-seropositive.

The CDR3, as DNA: TGTGCCAGCAGCCTAGCCGGACGGGAGAACACTGAAGCTTTCTTT. Amino acid sequence: CASSLAGRENTEAFF. The chain recombines TRBV28 with TRBJ1-1; D not resolved. Trimming stripped 6 bases from V and 1 base from J, with 15 bases between. The CDR3 is 15 residues long. In germline, CDR1 is MDHEN, CDR2 SYDVKM.